Listed below are T cell receptor beta chains from one sample, sequenced in a study of blood T cell repertoires in COVID-19. Generated by immunoSEQ multiplex PCR, the TCRdb table keeps only in-frame clones and is missing some. The table records approximately 210,000 clones, 82% of them present only once. The specimen sequenced was peripheral blood. The receptors stem from a woman at least 80 years old with acute or convalescent COVID-19. CDR3s include the opening cysteine and the closing phenylalanine or tryptophan. A D gene is named only where the DNA matches it firmly. Where a row states a size, it is once, few, many or the class of an expanded clone; other rows omit it.

V gene	D gene	clone size	J gene	CDR3 protein	CDR3 DNA
TRBV11-2	TRBD1	.	TRBJ1-1	CASSFDRGTAFF	TGTGCCAGCAGCTTCGACAGGGGAACAGCTTTCTTT
TRBV7-2	.	.	TRBJ2-3	CASSFDGGWDTQYF	TGTGCCAGCAGCTTTGATGGGGGGTGGGATACGCAGTATTTT
TRBV19	TRBD1	.	TRBJ1-2	CASSASRGQGYTF	TGTGCCAGTAGTGCCTCGAGGGGGCAGGGCTACACCTTC
TRBV11-1	TRBD1	once	TRBJ1-5	CASSSPADRRYQPQHF	TGTGCCAGCAGCTCCCCCGCGGACAGGCGGTATCAGCCCCAGCATTTT
TRBV28	.	once	TRBJ2-5	CASSLGGIGETQYF	TGTGCCAGCAGTTTAGGCGGGATCGGGGAGACCCAGTACTTC
TRBV16	TRBD1	.	TRBJ1-4	CASSLWGQLNEKLFF	TGTGCCAGCAGCCTCTGGGGACAGTTGAATGAAAAACTGTTTTTT
TRBV18	TRBD1	.	TRBJ1-1	CASSPGQGNTEAFF	TGTGCCAGCTCACCCGGACAGGGGAACACTGAAGCTTTCTTT
TRBV5-1	.	.	TRBJ1-2	CASSFDSLNYGYTF	TGCGCCAGCAGCTTCGACAGTCTTAACTATGGCTACACCTTC
TRBV7-2	TRBD1	.	TRBJ2-7	CASSPTGVSYEQYF	TGTGCCAGCAGCCCTACAGGGGTTTCCTACGAGCAGTACTTC
TRBV7-2	TRBD2	.	TRBJ2-3	CASSLGASGGLQGTQYF	TGTGCCAGCAGCTTAGGGGCTAGCGGGGGTTTACAGGGGACGCAGTATTTT
TRBV10-3	.	.	TRBJ2-5	CAISEGSGYQETQYF	TGTGCCATCAGTGAGGGATCGGGGTACCAAGAGACCCAGTACTTC
TRBV2	TRBD1	.	TRBJ2-7	CASKDRTGGSYEQYF	TGTGCCAGCAAGGACCGCACAGGGGGATCCTACGAGCAGTACTTC
TRBV30	.	.	TRBJ1-2	CAWSVQYGYTF	TGTGCCTGGAGTGTACAGTATGGCTACACCTTC
TRBV3-1/TRBV3-2	.	.	TRBJ2-7	CASSQVTRGYEQYF	TGTGCCAGCAGCCAAGTGACCAGGGGCTACGAGCAGTACTTC
TRBV21-1	.	.	TRBJ1-6	CASSKERQSSYNSPLHF	TGTGCCAGCAGCAAAGAGAGGCAGAGCTCCTATAATTCACCCCTCCACTTT
TRBV28	.	.	TRBJ1-6	CASTPGRAGSPLHF	TGTGCCAGCACCCCAGGCAGGGCAGGGTCACCCCTCCACTTT
TRBV10-3	.	once	TRBJ1-5	CAISESVGGEPQHF	TGTGCCATCAGTGAGTCCGTTGGGGGGGAGCCCCAGCATTTT
TRBV28	TRBD1	.	TRBJ1-5	CASSSYLGQGDGNQPQHF	TGTGCCAGCAGTTCGTACCTGGGACAGGGTGATGGCAATCAGCCCCAGCATTTT
TRBV2	.	.	TRBJ1-1	CACQGPEAFF	TGTGCATGTCAGGGGCCTGAAGCTTTCTTT
TRBV27	TRBD1	once	TRBJ1-6	CASSLGTGGTGNNSPLHF	TGTGCCAGCAGCCTCGGGACAGGGGGCACCGGAAATAATTCACCCCTCCACTTT
TRBV30	TRBD1	.	TRBJ1-1	CAWKRQGRNTEAFF	TGTGCCTGGAAGAGACAGGGGCGGAACACTGAAGCTTTCTTT
TRBV19	TRBD1	.	TRBJ2-3	CATVERTGGPDTQYF	TGTGCCACCGTCGAGAGGACAGGGGGCCCAGATACGCAGTATTTT
TRBV11-3	TRBD1	.	TRBJ2-7	CASSPAPGGYEQYF	TGTGCCAGCAGCCCAGCCCCAGGGGGCTACGAGCAGTACTTC
TRBV28	TRBD1	once	TRBJ1-2	CASSRGQGTNYGYTF	TGTGCCAGCAGTCGAGGACAGGGAACTAACTATGGCTACACCTTC
TRBV5-1	.	.	TRBJ2-3	CASSSGDGYTQYF	TGCGCCAGCAGCTCGGGGGACGGTTATACGCAGTATTTT
TRBV9	TRBD2	.	TRBJ2-7	CASSQAGGPYEQYF	TGTGCCAGCAGCCAGGCGGGGGGGCCCTACGAGCAGTACTTC
TRBV3-1/TRBV3-2	TRBD1	.	TRBJ1-2	CASSQRQGDGYTF	TGTGCCAGCAGCCAACGGCAGGGGGACGGCTACACCTTC
TRBV7-2	TRBD1	few	TRBJ1-1	CASSPGWGRTGRTEAFF	TGTGCCAGCAGCCCCGGTTGGGGGCGGACAGGGAGGACTGAAGCTTTCTTT
TRBV4-1	.	.	TRBJ1-1	CASSQAGLAPIAFF	TGCGCCAGCAGCCAAGCAGGGTTAGCCCCGATAGCTTTCTTT
TRBV6-5	TRBD1	.	TRBJ2-1	CASRFTGGLGLEQFF	TGTGCCAGCAGATTCACAGGGGGCCTCGGGTTAGAGCAGTTCTTC
TRBV30	TRBD1	.	TRBJ1-5	CAYGQGVHQPQHF	TGTGCCTATGGACAGGGGGTTCACCAGCCCCAGCATTTT
TRBV5-1	.	.	TRBJ1-1	CASSLAPGRNTEAFF	TGCGCCAGCAGCTTGGCTCCAGGGCGGAACACTGAAGCTTTCTTT
TRBV23-1	.	.	TRBJ1-1	CASSQVSRVFSRTEAFF	TGCGCCAGCAGTCAAGTGTCCAGGGTATTTTCGCGGACTGAAGCTTTCTTT
TRBV5-1	.	.	TRBJ1-5	CASSLGGGNQPQHF	TGCGCCAGCAGCCTGGGGGGGGGCAATCAGCCCCAGCATTTT
TRBV6-5	TRBD1	.	TRBJ1-6	CASRMDRNNSPLHF	TGTGCCAGCAGGATGGACAGGAATAATTCACCCCTCCACTTT
TRBV6-1	TRBD2	few	TRBJ2-3	CASRLAGFSYF	TGTGCCAGCAGGCTAGCGGGGTTTTCGTATTTT
TRBV12-3/TRBV12-4	.	.	TRBJ2-1	CASSLGHPNEQFF	TGTGCCAGCAGTTTAGGGCACCCTAATGAGCAGTTCTTC
TRBV6-1	.	.	TRBJ1-6	CASSEYGGNSPLHF	TGTGCCAGCAGTGAGTACGGCGGAAATTCACCCCTCCACTTT
TRBV24-1	.	.	TRBJ2-5	CATSEGTTQETQYF	TGTGCCACCAGTGAAGGGACAACACAAGAGACCCAGTACTTC
TRBV19	.	.	TRBJ2-7	CASSRVQGTTYEQYF	TGTGCCAGTAGTCGCGTTCAGGGGACGACCTACGAGCAGTACTTC
TRBV9	TRBD1	once	TRBJ2-1	CASSVRDRGNEQFF	TGTGCCAGCAGCGTAAGGGACAGGGGCAATGAGCAGTTCTTC
TRBV27	.	.	TRBJ1-2	CASSLSQQSWPHTF	TGTGCCAGCAGTTTATCGCAACAGTCCTGGCCCCACACCTTC
TRBV7-2	.	.	TRBJ2-7	CASSLGQGGYEQYF	TGTGCCAGCAGCTTAGGTCAGGGGGGCTACGAGCAGTACTTC
TRBV28	TRBD2	.	TRBJ2-3	CASSSGGGTTDTQYF	TGTGCCAGCAGTTCCGGGGGGGGAACCACAGATACGCAGTATTTT
TRBV27	TRBD1	.	TRBJ2-3	CASSRQGTLRAIDTDTQYF	TGTGCCAGCAGTAGACAGGGGACTCTGCGGGCCATTGACACAGATACGCAGTATTTT
TRBV6-1	TRBD1	.	TRBJ1-2	CASSEAKSGTGILNGYTF	TGTGCCAGCAGTGAAGCGAAATCCGGGACAGGAATATTAAATGGCTACACCTTC
TRBV5-1	.	.	TRBJ1-4	CASSLRQGRYEKLFF	TGCGCCAGCAGCTTGAGGCAGGGTAGATATGAAAAACTGTTTTTT
TRBV19	.	few	TRBJ1-2	CASRVAGSSNYGYTF	TGTGCCAGTAGGGTGGCAGGTTCATCTAACTATGGCTACACCTTC
TRBV18	.	.	TRBJ2-3	CASSPIQGRTDTQYF	TGTGCCAGCTCACCAATACAGGGACGCACAGATACGCAGTATTTT
TRBV28	.	.	TRBJ1-2	CASSWTVYGYTF	TGTGCCAGCAGTTGGACAGTTTATGGCTACACCTTC
TRBV6-5	.	.	TRBJ1-4	CASSFRGWEKLFF	TGTGCCAGCAGTTTCCGGGGGTGGGAAAAACTGTTTTTT
TRBV7-3	TRBD1	.	TRBJ1-1	CASSLDRSITEAFF	TGTGCCAGCAGCTTGGACAGGAGCATCACTGAAGCTTTCTTT
TRBV6-5	.	.	TRBJ1-2	CASSFISEDYGYTF	TGTGCCAGCAGCTTCATCAGTGAGGACTATGGCTACACCTTC
TRBV20-1	TRBD1	.	TRBJ1-2	CSASEGAGNYGYTF	TGCAGTGCTAGTGAGGGGGCGGGTAACTATGGCTACACCTTC
TRBV3-1/TRBV3-2	.	.	TRBJ1-2	CASSLTRDWNYGYTF	TGTGCCAGCAGCCTAACTAGGGACTGGAACTATGGCTACACCTTC
TRBV28	.	.	TRBJ1-5	CASSLQAVRPQHF	TGTGCCAGCAGTTTACAGGCAGTAAGGCCCCAGCATTTT
TRBV11-3	TRBD1	.	TRBJ2-7	CASRRGTGRYEQYF	TGTGCCAGCAGGCGCGGGACAGGGAGGTACGAGCAGTACTTC
TRBV6-5	.	.	TRBJ1-2	CASLRPGAGNGYTF	TGTGCCAGTTTACGCCCAGGGGCTGGGAATGGCTACACCTTC
TRBV28	.	.	TRBJ1-1	CASSLLGVDTEAFF	TGTGCCAGCAGTTTATTAGGGGTTGACACTGAAGCTTTCTTT
TRBV11-3	.	.	TRBJ2-1	CASSSGERVYNEQFF	TGTGCCAGCAGCTCCGGGGAGCGGGTGTACAATGAGCAGTTCTTC